This T cell receptor beta chain originates from a study of blood T cell repertoires in COVID-19. Study summary: Sources were T cells, B-cell-depleted T cells, or PBMCs; the material itself was cDNA or gDNA.

In the original analysis: The assay estimated nucleated cells by amplifying reference gene primers. Produced via immunoSEQ multiplex PCR; TCRdb's table is partial and in-frame only. V and J calls and clone size are those listed in that table; D and trimming were worked out from the DNA. The sample records hundreds of thousands of clones, around 88% being singletons. V lost 4 bases, J lost 10 bases, and 20 bases lay in between. Germline CDR1 reads SGHDN; CDR2 reads FVKESK. The CDR3 has 15 residues. This clone was found once. The TCR was taken from a woman under 40 with COVID-19, enrolled during active disease. The chain is built from TRBV14 and TRBJ2-1, with D tentatively TRBD1 (5 bases). Specimen: peripheral blood. This CDR3 reads CASSPHFKAGMEQFF. CDR3 sequence (DNA): TGTGCCAGCAGCCCCCACTTTAAAGCAGGGATGGAGCAGTTCTTC.